This T cell receptor beta chain was documented in a study of T cell changes during pregnancy in multiple sclerosis. Libraries were prepared by immunoSEQ multiplex PCR; TCRdb keeps only in-frame clonotypes and omits some of them. The sample records 50,000 to 70,000 clones, roughly 92% being singletons. The germline V gene encodes CDR1 LNHDA and CDR2 SQIVND (reference sequence). This CDR3 is built from 16 residues. V lost 2 bases and J 0 bases, leaving 11 bases between the germline ends. The sequence was collected from a female donor with multiple sclerosis, enrolled in a pregnancy study. The sequencing used peripheral blood, collected in the second trimester of pregnancy. This chain links TRBV19 with TRBJ1-3; unclear D gene. The CDR3 reads CASSIPGYNSGNTIYF. The CDR3 region has the DNA TGTGCCAGTAGTATACCGGGTTATAACTCTGGAAACACCATATATTTT.